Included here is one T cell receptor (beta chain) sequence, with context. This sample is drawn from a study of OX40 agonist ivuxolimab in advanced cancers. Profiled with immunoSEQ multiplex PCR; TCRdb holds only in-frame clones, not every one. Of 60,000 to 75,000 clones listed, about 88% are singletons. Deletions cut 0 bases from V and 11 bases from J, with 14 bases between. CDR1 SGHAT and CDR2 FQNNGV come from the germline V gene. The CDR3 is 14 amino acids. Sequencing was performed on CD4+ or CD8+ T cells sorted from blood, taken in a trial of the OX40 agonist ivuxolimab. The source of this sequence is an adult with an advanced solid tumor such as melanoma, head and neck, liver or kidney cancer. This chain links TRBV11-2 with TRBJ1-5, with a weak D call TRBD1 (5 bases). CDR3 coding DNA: TGTGCCAGCAGCTTAGAGGCGGGACCGGGGACCCAGCATTTT. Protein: CASSLEAGPGTQHF.